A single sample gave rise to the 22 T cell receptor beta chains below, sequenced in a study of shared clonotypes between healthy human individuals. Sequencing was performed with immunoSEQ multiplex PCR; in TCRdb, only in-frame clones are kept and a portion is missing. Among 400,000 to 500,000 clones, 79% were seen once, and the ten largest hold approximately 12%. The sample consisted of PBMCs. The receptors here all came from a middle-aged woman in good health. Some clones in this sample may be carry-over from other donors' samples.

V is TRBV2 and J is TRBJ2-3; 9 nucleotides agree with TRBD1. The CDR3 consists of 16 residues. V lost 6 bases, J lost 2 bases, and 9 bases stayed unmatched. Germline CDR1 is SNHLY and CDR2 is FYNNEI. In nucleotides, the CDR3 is TGTGCCAGCAGGAGACAGGGGGAGGATTTCACAGATACGCAGTATTTT. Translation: CASRRQGEDFTDTQYF.

CDR3 region: CASSWAGTGDYEQYF. As DNA, the CDR3 is TGCGCCAGCAGCTGGGCGGGGACAGGGGACTACGAGCAGTACTTC. The chain joins TRBV5-1 to TRBJ2-7; 10 bases line up with TRBD1. The germline V gene has CDR1 SGHRS and CDR2 YFSETQ. This CDR3 spans 15 amino acids. Losses at the gene ends were 3 bases for V and 3 bases for J; bases not matched to a gene: 6.

This CDR3 is CASSRTSGSGDEQFF. In nucleotides, the CDR3 is TGTGCCAGCAGCCGGACTAGCGGGAGTGGTGATGAGCAGTTCTTC. This chain uses TRBV7-3 with TRBJ2-1, with 13 bases matching TRBD2. V was clipped by 5 bases and J by 8 bases; unmatched bases: 6. This CDR3 spans 15 amino acids. Germline values: CDR1 SGHTA, CDR2 FQGTGA. Full variable domain (missing parts from reference TRBV7-3 and TRBJ2-1): GAGVSQTPSNKVTEKGKYVELRCDPISGHTALYWYRQSLGQGPEFLIYFQGTGAADDSGLPNDRFFAVRPEGSVSTLKIQRTERGDSAVYLCASSRTSGSGDEQFFGPGTRLTVL.

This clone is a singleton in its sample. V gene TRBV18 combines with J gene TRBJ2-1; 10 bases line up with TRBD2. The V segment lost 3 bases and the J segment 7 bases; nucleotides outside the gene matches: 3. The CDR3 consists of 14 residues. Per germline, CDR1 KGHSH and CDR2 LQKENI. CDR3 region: CASSPSGGRNEQFF. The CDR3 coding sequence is TGTGCCAGCTCACCTAGCGGGGGGCGAAATGAGCAGTTCTTC. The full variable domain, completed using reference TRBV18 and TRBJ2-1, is NAGVMQNPRHLVRRRGQEARLRCSPMKGHSHVYWYRQLPEEGLKFMVYLQKENIIDESGMPKERFSAEFPKEGPSILRIQQVVRGDSAAYFCASSPSGGRNEQFFGPGTRLTVL.

CDR3 sequence: CASASPSGGLETQYF. The CDR3 DNA sequence: TGTGCCAGCGCTTCCCCTAGCGGAGGATTAGAGACCCAGTACTTC. The V gene is TRBV28, the J gene TRBJ2-5; TRBD2 agrees at 7 bases. CDR3 length: 15 residues. Germline lookup yields CDR1 MDHEN and CDR2 SYDVKM. J was trimmed by 4 bases and V by 8 bases; bases with no gene match: 13.

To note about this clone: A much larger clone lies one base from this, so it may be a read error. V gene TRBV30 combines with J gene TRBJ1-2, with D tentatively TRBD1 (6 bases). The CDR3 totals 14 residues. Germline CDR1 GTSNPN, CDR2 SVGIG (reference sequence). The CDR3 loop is CASRGGAPNYCYTF. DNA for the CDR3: TGTGCCTCCCGGGGGGGGGCTCCTAACTATTGCTACACCTTC.

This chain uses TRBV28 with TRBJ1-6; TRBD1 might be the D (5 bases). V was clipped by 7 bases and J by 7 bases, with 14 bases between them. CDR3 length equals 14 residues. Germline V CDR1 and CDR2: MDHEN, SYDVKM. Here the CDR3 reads CASIPGAGNSPLHF. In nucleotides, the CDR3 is TGTGCCAGCATCCCCGGGGCGGGGAATTCACCCCTCCACTTT.

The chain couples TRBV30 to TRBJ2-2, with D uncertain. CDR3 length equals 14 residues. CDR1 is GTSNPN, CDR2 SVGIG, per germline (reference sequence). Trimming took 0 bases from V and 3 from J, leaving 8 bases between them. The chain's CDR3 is CAWSVSRYTGELFF. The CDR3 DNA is TGTGCCTGGAGTGTTTCCCGATACACCGGGGAGCTGTTTTTT. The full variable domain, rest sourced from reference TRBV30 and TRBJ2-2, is SQTIHQWPATLVQPVGSPLSLECTVEGTSNPNLYWYRQAAGRGLQLLFYSVGIGQISSEVPQNLSASRPQDRQFILSSKKLLLSDSGFYLCAWSVSRYTGELFFGEGSRLTVL.

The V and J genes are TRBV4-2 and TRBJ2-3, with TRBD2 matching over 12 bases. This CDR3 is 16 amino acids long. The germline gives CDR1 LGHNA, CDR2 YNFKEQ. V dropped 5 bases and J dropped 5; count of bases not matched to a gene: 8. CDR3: CASSSRLAGVVDTQYF. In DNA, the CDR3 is TGTGCCAGCAGCTCGAGACTAGCGGGAGTGGTAGATACGCAGTATTTT.

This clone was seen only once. CDR3 in amino acids: CASSQEGSGLGERMFF. The CDR3 DNA is TGCGCCAGCAGCCAAGAAGGAAGTGGGCTCGGTGAAAGGATGTTTTTT. The chain combines TRBV4-1 with TRBJ1-4, with unresolved D. V was clipped by 0 bases and J by 15 bases, with 23 bases between them. Germline CDR1 and CDR2: MGHRA and YSYEKL. The CDR3 consists of 16 residues.

The CDR3 sequence: CASTTQQISGNTIYF. The CDR3, as DNA: TGTGCCAGTACTACACAACAGATCTCTGGAAACACCATATATTTT. J is TRBJ1-3 and V is TRBV19, with D unresolved. V dropped 7 bases and J dropped 0 bases, with 13 bases sitting between them. CDR1 LNHDA and CDR2 SQIVND come from the germline V gene (reference sequence). The CDR3 covers 15 residues.

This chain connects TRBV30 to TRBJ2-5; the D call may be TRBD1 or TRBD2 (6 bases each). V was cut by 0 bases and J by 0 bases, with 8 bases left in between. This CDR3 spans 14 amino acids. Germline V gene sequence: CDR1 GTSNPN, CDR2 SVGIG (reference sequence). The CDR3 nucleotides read TGTGCCTGGAGTGTAGGGGGGAACCAAGAGACCCAGTACTTC. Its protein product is CAWSVGGNQETQYF.

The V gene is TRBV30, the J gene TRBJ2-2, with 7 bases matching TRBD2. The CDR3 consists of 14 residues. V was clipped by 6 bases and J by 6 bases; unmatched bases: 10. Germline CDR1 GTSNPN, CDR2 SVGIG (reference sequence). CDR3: CACIGGSISGELFF. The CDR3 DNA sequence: TGTGCCTGCATCGGGGGGAGTATCTCCGGGGAGCTGTTTTTT.

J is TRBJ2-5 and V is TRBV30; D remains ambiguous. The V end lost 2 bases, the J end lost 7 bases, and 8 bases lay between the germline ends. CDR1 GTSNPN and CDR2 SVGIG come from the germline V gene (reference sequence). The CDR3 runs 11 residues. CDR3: CAWSFVGTQYF. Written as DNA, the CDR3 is TGTGCCTGGAGTTTTGTTGGGACCCAGTACTTC. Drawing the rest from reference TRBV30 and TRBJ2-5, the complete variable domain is SQTIHQWPATLVQPVGSPLSLECTVEGTSNPNLYWYRQAAGRGLQLLFYSVGIGQISSEVPQNLSASRPQDRQFILSSKKLLLSDSGFYLCAWSFVGTQYFGPGTRLLVL.

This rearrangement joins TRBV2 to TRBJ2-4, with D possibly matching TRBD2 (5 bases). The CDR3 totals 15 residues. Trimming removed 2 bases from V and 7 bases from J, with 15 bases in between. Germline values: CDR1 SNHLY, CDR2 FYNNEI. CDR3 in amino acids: CASSERDRIWNIQYF. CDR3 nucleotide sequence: TGTGCCAGCAGTGAACGGGATCGGATATGGAACATTCAGTACTTC. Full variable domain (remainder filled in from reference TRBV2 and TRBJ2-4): EPEVTQTPSHQVTQMGQEVILRCVPISNHLYFYWYRQILGQKVEFLVSFYNNEISEKSEIFDDQFSVERPDGSNFTLKIRSTKLEDSAMYFCASSERDRIWNIQYFGAGTRLSVL.

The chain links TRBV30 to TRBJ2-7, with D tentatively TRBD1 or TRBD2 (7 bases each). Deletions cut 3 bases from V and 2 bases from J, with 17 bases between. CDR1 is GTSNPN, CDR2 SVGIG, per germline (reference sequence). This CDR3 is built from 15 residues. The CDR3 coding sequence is TGTGCCTGGAGAGCGGGACAGAGTGGGGCCTACGAGCAGTACTTC. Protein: CAWRAGQSGAYEQYF.

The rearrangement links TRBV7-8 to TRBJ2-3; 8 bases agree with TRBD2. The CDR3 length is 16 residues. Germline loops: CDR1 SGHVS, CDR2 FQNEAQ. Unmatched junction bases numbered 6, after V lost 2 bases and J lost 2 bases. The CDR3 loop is CASSLNPAGVTDTQYF. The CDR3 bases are TGTGCCAGCAGCTTAAATCCAGCGGGAGTCACAGATACGCAGTATTTT.

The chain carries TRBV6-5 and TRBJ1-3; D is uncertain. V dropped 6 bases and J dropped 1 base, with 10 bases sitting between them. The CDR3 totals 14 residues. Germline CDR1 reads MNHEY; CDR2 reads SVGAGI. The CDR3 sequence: CASSPLGSGNTIYF. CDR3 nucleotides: TGTGCCAGCAGCCCACTAGGATCTGGAAACACCATATATTTT.

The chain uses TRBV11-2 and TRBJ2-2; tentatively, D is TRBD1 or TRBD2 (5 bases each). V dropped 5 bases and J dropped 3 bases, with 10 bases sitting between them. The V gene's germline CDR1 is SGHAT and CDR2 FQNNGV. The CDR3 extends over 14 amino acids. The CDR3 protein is CASSPGTYTGELFF. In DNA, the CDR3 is TGTGCCAGCAGCCCAGGGACCTACACCGGGGAGCTGTTTTTT.

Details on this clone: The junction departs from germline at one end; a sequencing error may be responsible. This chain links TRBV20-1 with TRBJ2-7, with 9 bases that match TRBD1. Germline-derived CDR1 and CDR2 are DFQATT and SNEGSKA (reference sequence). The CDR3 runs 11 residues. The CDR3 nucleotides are TGCAGTGCTGCTCCGGGACAGGGTATTTTCTTC. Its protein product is CSAAPGQGIFF.

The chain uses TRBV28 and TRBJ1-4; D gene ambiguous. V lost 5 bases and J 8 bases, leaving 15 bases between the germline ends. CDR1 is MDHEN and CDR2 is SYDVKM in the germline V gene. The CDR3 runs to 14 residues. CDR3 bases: TGTGCCAGCAGTCCCCGGCGGACTGGGGAAAAACTGTTTTTT. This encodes CASSPRRTGEKLFF.

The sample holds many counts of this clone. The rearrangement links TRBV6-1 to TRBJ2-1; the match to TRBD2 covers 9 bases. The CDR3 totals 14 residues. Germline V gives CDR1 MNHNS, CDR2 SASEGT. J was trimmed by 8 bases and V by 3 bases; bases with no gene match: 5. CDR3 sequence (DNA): TGTGCCAGCAGTGATGAACTAGCGGGCCATGAGCAGTTCTTC. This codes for CASSDELAGHEQFF.